This TCR beta chain appears in the sequencing data of a study of T cell responses to AZD1222 COVID-19 vaccine. Study-wide findings and caveats: The study sampled repertoires only after the peak T cell response. Increases in Spike-specific TCR breadth and depth were seen after two AZD1222 doses.

Some second doses came at about 4 weeks and others at about 12 weeks; these were pooled. The repertoire was sequenced with immunoSEQ multiplex PCR; TCRdb's copy has only in-frame clones and lacks some. The repertoire includes about 180,000 clones, 80% to 95% of them detected once, and approximately 1.9% sits in the top ten. Remarks on this clone: Its antigen is still unknown.

This TCR was recovered from an adult who received the AZD1222 COVID-19 vaccine. Sequencing used peripheral blood, obtained 28 days after the second AZD1222 dose.

The CDR3 bases are TGTGCCAGCAGTTACGAGCAGGGGGCGATCTACGAGCAGTACTTC. Translated, it gives CASSYEQGAIYEQYF. V and J are TRBV6-5 and TRBJ2-7, with 8 bases fitting TRBD1. The CDR3 sequence is 15 residues long. Germline V CDR1 and CDR2: MNHEY, SVGAGI. The ends lost 2 bases at V and 3 bases at J; junction bases unmatched: 6.